This T cell receptor (beta chain) came from a study of vaccination and CD4 T cells after COVID-19. On the study more broadly: For each participant, vaccination comprised two doses of either the BNT162b2 or the mRNA-1273 vaccine.

Sequencing of DNA taken from cultured CD4+ T cells relied on the Oncomine TCR Beta short-read assay. Once CD4+ T cells had been cultured, genomic DNA was extracted from them. TCRdb re-analysed the PCR reads in MiXCR, keeping a single row per CDR3 protein. This sample carries fewer than 20,000 distinct CDR3 sequences, roughly 56% of them seen once, and the ten largest clones take around 33%. Notes on this clonotype: Its antigen remains unknown. One end of the junction is discordant with germline, which a read error may explain.

The treatment is: approximately 10-day PBMC culture with coronavirus spike peptide pools or control peptides (ViraFEST assay). Peptide pool stimulation in ViraFEST expanded antigen-specific T cells, whose TCRs were then sequenced. Whole-study results and caveats: Within the convalescent patients, a median approximately 86% of the SARS-CoV-2-reactive clones were ones that appeared only post-vaccination.

Germline CDR1 and CDR2: MDHEN and SYDVKM. This CDR3 region has 13 residues. The sample was cultured CD4+ T cells from blood, taken after SARS-CoV-2 vaccination. The TCR was taken from a human donor with COVID-19. The chain combines TRBV28 with TRBJ1-2, with 9 bases lining up with TRBD1. CDR3 protein: CASSLNADRGVSF. The CDR3, as DNA: TGTGCCAGCAGTTTAAACGCGGACAGGGGTGTATCCTTC.